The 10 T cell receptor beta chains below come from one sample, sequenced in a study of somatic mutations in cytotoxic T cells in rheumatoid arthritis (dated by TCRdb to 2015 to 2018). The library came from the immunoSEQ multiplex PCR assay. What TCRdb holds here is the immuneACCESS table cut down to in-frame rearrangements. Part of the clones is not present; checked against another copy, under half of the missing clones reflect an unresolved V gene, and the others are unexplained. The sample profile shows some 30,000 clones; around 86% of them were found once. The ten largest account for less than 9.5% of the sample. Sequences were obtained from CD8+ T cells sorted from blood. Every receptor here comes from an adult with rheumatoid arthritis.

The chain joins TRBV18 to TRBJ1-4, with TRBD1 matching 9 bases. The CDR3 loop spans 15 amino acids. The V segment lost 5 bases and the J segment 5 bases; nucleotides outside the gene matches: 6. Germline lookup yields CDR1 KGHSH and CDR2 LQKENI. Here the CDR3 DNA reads TGTGCCAGCTCAACATGGGACAGGGTGAATGAAAAACTGTTTTTT. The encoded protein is CASSTWDRVNEKLFF.

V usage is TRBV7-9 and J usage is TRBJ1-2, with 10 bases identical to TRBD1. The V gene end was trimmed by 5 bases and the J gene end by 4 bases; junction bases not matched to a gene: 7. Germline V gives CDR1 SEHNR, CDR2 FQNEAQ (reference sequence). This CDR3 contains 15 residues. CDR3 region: CASSRRDRGVYGYTF. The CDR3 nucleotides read TGTGCCAGCAGCCGCCGGGACAGGGGTGTCTATGGCTACACCTTC.

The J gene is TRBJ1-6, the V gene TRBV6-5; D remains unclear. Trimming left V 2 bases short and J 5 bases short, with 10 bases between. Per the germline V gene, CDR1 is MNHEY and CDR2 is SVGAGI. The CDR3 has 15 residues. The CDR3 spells CASSYLGGNNSPLHF. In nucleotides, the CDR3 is TGTGCCAGCAGTTACCTAGGAGGGAATAATTCACCCCTCCACTTT.

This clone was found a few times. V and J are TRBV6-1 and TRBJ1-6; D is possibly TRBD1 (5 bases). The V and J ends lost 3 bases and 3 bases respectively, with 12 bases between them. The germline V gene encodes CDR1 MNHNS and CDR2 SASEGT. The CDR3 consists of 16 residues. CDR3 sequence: CASSEGLWDYNSPLHF. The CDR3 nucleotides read TGTGCCAGCAGTGAGGGACTTTGGGACTATAATTCACCCCTCCACTTT.

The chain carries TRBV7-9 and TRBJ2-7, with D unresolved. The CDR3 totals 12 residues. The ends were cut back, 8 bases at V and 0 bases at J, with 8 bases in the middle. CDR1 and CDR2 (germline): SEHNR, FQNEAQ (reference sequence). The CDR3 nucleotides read TGTGCCAGCCGAAGTTTCTCCTACGAGCAGTACTTC. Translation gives CASRSFSYEQYF.

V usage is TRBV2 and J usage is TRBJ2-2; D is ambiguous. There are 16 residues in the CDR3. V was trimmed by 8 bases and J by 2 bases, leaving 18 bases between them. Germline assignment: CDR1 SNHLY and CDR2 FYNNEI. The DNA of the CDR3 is TGTGCCAGCCATGAGTTAGGACGGAGAAACACCGGGGAGCTGTTTTTT. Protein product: CASHELGRRNTGELFF.

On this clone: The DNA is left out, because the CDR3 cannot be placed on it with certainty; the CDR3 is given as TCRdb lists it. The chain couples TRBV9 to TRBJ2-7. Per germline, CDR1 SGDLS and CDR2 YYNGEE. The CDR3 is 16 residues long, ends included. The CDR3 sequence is CASSVNEQYFGYEQYF.

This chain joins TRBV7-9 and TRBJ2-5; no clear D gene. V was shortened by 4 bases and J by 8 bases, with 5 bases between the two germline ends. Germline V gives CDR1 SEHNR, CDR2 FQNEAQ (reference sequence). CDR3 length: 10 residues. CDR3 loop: CASSWDTQYF. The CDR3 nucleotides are TGTGCCAGCAGCTGGGATACCCAGTACTTC.

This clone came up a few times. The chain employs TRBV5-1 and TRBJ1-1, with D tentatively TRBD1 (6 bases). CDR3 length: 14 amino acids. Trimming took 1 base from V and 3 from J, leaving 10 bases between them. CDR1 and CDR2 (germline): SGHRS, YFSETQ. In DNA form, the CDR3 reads TGCGCCAGCAGCTTGTTAGCAGGGGACACTGAAGCTTTCTTT. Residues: CASSLLAGDTEAFF.

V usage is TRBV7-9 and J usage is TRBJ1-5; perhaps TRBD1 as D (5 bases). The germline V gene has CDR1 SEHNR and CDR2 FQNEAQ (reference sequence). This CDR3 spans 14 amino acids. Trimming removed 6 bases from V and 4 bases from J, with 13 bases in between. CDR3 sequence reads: CASSTWDGNQPQHF. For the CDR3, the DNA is TGTGCCAGCAGTACCTGGGACGGGAATCAGCCCCAGCATTTT.